This T cell receptor (beta chain) derives from a study of T cell repertoires in cytomegalovirus infection. TCRdb recomputed calls from the reads with MiXCR, one row per CDR3 protein. The sample carries approximately 1,000,000 distinct CDR3 sequences, more than 25% recorded once. A remark on this clonotype: Its specificity is unknown.

Source: cultured CD8+ T cells from PBMCs, taken from culture after CMV antigen stimulation. The TCR comes from a human donor in good health (CMV status not recorded). Some clones in this sample may be carry-over from other donors' samples.

The CDR3 DNA is TGTGCCAGTACGGGGGGCCAGGGTAGGGAAAAACTGTTTTTT. Protein product: CASTGGQGREKLFF. This chain links TRBV6-1 with TRBJ1-4; D might be TRBD1 (6 bases). Germline V gives CDR1 MNHNS, CDR2 SASEGT. The CDR3 spans 14 residues. V dropped 9 bases and J dropped 8 bases, with 19 bases sitting between them.